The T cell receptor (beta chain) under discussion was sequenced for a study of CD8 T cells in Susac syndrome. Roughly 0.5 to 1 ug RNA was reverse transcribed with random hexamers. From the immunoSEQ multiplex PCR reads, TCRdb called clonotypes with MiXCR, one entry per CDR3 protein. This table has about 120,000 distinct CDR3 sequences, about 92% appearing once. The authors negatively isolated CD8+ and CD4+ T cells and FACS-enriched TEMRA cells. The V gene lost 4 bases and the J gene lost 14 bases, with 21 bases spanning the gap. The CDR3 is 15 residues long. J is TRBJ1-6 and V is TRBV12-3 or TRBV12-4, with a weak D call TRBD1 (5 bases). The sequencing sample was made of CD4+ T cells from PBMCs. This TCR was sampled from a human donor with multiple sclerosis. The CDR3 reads CASSSSGEDIGTLHF. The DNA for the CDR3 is TGTGCCAGCAGTTCCTCGGGAGAGGACATTGGAACCCTCCACTTT.